The 14 T cell receptor beta chains given below trace back to one sample, sequenced in a study of cytomegalovirus exposure and HLA in healthy donors. PCR involved 60 Vbeta and 13 Jbeta primers. The repertoire was sequenced with immunoSEQ multiplex PCR; TCRdb's copy has only in-frame clones and lacks some. The sample includes 150,000 to 200,000 clones, 80% of them seen just once. The specimen was PBMCs. The receptors shown here come from a man between 18 and 35 years old in good health and CMV-seropositive.

The chain is built from TRBV11-2 and TRBJ2-7; maybe TRBD1 (5 bases). CDR3 length: 12 amino acids. In germline, CDR1 is SGHAT, CDR2 FQNNGV. V was shortened by 2 bases and J by 3 bases, with 5 bases between the two germline ends. DNA of the CDR3: TGTGCCAGCAGCTTACAGGGCTACGAGCAGTACTTC. The encoded protein is CASSLQGYEQYF.

The rearrangement links TRBV6-1 to TRBJ2-2; a weak D match, TRBD1 (5 bases). V dropped 7 bases and J dropped 7 bases, with 16 bases sitting between them. There are 14 residues in the CDR3. From germline, CDR1 is MNHNS and CDR2 SASEGT. The chain's CDR3 is CASIQGKGFGELFF. The CDR3 DNA sequence: TGTGCCAGCATCCAGGGAAAAGGGTTCGGGGAGCTGTTTTTT.

This chain uses TRBV4-3 with TRBJ2-3, with D perhaps matching TRBD1 (6 bases). Germline-derived CDR1 and CDR2 are LGHNA and YSLEER. This CDR3 has 17 residues. Between the trimmed V and J ends, which lost 1 base and 0 bases, there was a span of 14 bases. The chain's CDR3 is CASSQGTVTLSTDTQYF. The CDR3 nucleotides read TGCGCCAGCAGCCAAGGGACAGTCACCTTAAGCACAGATACGCAGTATTTT.

This clone was recorded a few times. CDR3 protein: CASGHAGGGGGNQPQHF. CDR3 nucleotides: TGTGCTAGTGGCCACGCCGGGGGGGGTGGGGGCAATCAGCCCCAGCATTTT. The rearrangement joins TRBV12-5 to TRBJ1-5; weak D call: TRBD1 (5 bases). Looked up from germline, CDR1 is LGHNT and CDR2 is FRNRAP. V was clipped by 6 bases and J by 2 bases, with 20 bases between them. There are 17 residues in the CDR3.

The V call is TRBV19, the J call TRBJ1-1, with TRBD1 identical over 11 bases. CDR1 is LNHDA and CDR2 is SQIVND in the germline V gene (reference sequence). Trimming at V came to 0 bases and at J to 0 bases, leaving 0 bases not matched to a gene. CDR3 length equals 16 residues. DNA for the CDR3: TGTGCCAGTAGTATAGAGGACAGGGGGCTGAACACTGAAGCTTTCTTT. Protein: CASSIEDRGLNTEAFF.

V is TRBV28 and J is TRBJ2-1; D not resolved. The germline V and J ends were trimmed by 7 bases and 0 bases, with 4 bases remaining between them. From germline, CDR1 is MDHEN and CDR2 SYDVKM. CDR3 size: 12 residues. The CDR3 coding sequence is TGTGCCAGCATTAACTCCTACAATGAGCAGTTCTTC. Amino acid sequence: CASINSYNEQFF.

The gene calls are TRBV5-1 and TRBJ2-1; 9 nucleotides agree with TRBD1. V shed 4 bases, J shed 0 bases, and the junction held 5 bases outside the gene matches. This CDR3 has 16 residues. Germline V gives CDR1 SGHRS, CDR2 YFSETQ. DNA of the CDR3: TGCGCCAGCAGCAGGGCGGGACAGGGCTCCTACAATGAGCAGTTCTTC. It is translated as CASSRAGQGSYNEQFF.

The rearrangement links TRBV7-2 to TRBJ2-7; 10 nucleotides line up with TRBD2. The CDR3 consists of 15 residues. The junction had 8 bases not matched to a gene; V was cut back by 7 bases and J by 2 bases. CDR1 SGHTA and CDR2 FQGNSA come from the germline V gene. CDR3 in amino acids: CASTASGRATYEQYF. In DNA form, the CDR3 reads TGTGCCAGCACCGCAAGCGGGAGGGCCACCTACGAGCAGTACTTC.

V usage is TRBV7-2 and J usage is TRBJ2-5, with D perhaps TRBD2 (5 bases). Trimming left V 1 base short and J 1 base short, with 10 bases between. CDR3 size: 15 residues. Looked up from germline, CDR1 is SGHTA and CDR2 is FQGNSA. The CDR3 DNA reads as TGTGCCAGCAGCTTAGGGAGGCAGGTCCAAGAGACCCAGTACTTC. It is translated as CASSLGRQVQETQYF.

The V call is TRBV30, the J call TRBJ1-1, with 7 nucleotides matching TRBD1. V lost 2 bases and J lost 1; bases outside the gene matches: 4. This CDR3 has 14 residues. Germline CDR1 and CDR2: GTSNPN and SVGIG (reference sequence). The CDR3 DNA reads as TGTGCCTGGAGTCTATGGGACAGGAACACTGAAGCTTTCTTT. Protein: CAWSLWDRNTEAFF. Supplemented by reference TRBV30 and TRBJ1-1, the full variable domain reads SQTIHQWPATLVQPVGSPLSLECTVEGTSNPNLYWYRQAAGRGLQLLFYSVGIGQISSEVPQNLSASRPQDRQFILSSKKLLLSDSGFYLCAWSLWDRNTEAFFGQGTRLTVV.

This clone has more than one count but fewer than ten. The chain joins TRBV5-4 to TRBJ1-4; TRBD1 might be the D (5 bases). This CDR3 spans 15 amino acids. Germline CDR1 SGHNT, CDR2 YYREEE (reference sequence). The germline V and J ends were trimmed by 4 bases and 8 bases, with 18 bases remaining between them. In nucleotides, the CDR3 is TGTGCCAGCAGCCAATCACAGGCGTCAGGAGAAAAACTGTTTTTT. Translated, it gives CASSQSQASGEKLFF.

This clone came up a few times. This chain joins TRBV5-4 and TRBJ1-2; D is uncertain. Trimming shortened V by 2 bases and J by 8 bases, and 13 bases separated the two germline ends. The germline V gene has CDR1 SGHNT and CDR2 YYREEE (reference sequence). The CDR3 runs 13 residues. Here the CDR3 reads CASSFPQAKGYTF. In nucleotides, the CDR3 is TGTGCCAGCAGCTTTCCGCAGGCTAAGGGCTACACCTTC.

This sequence joins TRBV27 and TRBJ2-3; TRBD2 matches 7 bases. With V trimmed by 5 bases and J by 1 base, 12 bases remained unmatched. Germline CDR1 and CDR2: MNHEY and SMNVEV (reference sequence). CDR3 length: 17 amino acids. CDR3 sequence (DNA): TGTGCCAGCAGTCCCCCCGGACTAGTGGGAGGCACAGATACGCAGTATTTT. Translating gives CASSPPGLVGGTDTQYF.

The chain links TRBV7-9 to TRBJ2-7; 9 bases align to TRBD1. V shed 2 bases and J 3 bases; nucleotides not matched to a gene: 11. Germline V CDR1 and CDR2: SEHNR, FQNEAQ (reference sequence). The CDR3 extends over 17 amino acids. CDR3 sequence: CASSLTRDYRGLYEQYF. CDR3 coding DNA: TGTGCCAGCAGCTTAACCAGGGACTACAGGGGGCTCTACGAGCAGTACTTC. The whole variable domain, remainder taken from reference TRBV7-9 and TRBJ2-7, is DTGVSQNPRHKITKRGQNVTFRCDPISEHNRLYWYRQTLGQGPEFLTYFQNEAQLEKSRLLSDRFSAERPKGSFSTLEIQRTEQGDSAMYLCASSLTRDYRGLYEQYFGPGTRLTVT.